Shown below are 4 T cell receptor beta chains from a single sample sequenced in a study of blood T cell repertoires in COVID-19. This table comes from immunoSEQ multiplex PCR, and its TCRdb copy is limited to in-frame clones, with some not included. The table records some 200,000 clones, around 82% of them present only once. The specimen sequenced was peripheral blood. The receptors derive from a human donor in a cohort sampled during active COVID-19.

This chain joins TRBV7-2 and TRBJ2-1; 7 bases align to TRBD2. From germline, CDR1 is SGHTA and CDR2 FQGNSA. V trimming: 0 bases; J trimming: 3 bases; junction bases outside the gene matches: 8. The CDR3 is 17 amino acids. CDR3 protein: CASSLASGGPYYNEQFF. The CDR3 DNA follows: TGTGCCAGCAGCTTAGCGTCGGGGGGTCCCTACTACAATGAGCAGTTCTTC.

The chain uses TRBV28 and TRBJ2-1, with 7 bases lining up with TRBD1. Germline CDR1 MDHEN, CDR2 SYDVKM. V trimming: 5 bases; J trimming: 4 bases; junction bases outside the gene matches: 11. CDR3 length equals 16 residues. This CDR3 is CASSLAWDSTYNEQFF. In DNA form, the CDR3 reads TGTGCCAGCAGTCTGGCCTGGGACAGTACATACAATGAGCAGTTCTTC. The full variable domain, in which reference TRBV28 and TRBJ2-1 provide the parts outside the CDR3, is DVKVTQSSRYLVKRTGEKVFLECVQDMDHENMFWYRQDPGLGLRLIYFSYDVKMKEKGDIPEGYSVSREKKERFSLILESASTNQTSMYLCASSLAWDSTYNEQFFGPGTRLTVL.

The J gene is TRBJ2-3, the V gene TRBV9; D gene uncertain. The V gene lost 0 bases and the J gene lost 2 bases, with 10 bases spanning the gap. This CDR3 spans 15 amino acids. Germline loops: CDR1 SGDLS, CDR2 YYNGEE. CDR3 protein: CASSVVAAATDTQYF. CDR3 nucleotides: TGTGCCAGCAGCGTAGTTGCGGCAGCCACAGATACGCAGTATTTT. Drawing the rest from reference TRBV9 and TRBJ2-3, the complete variable domain is DSGVTQTPKHLITATGQRVTLRCSPRSGDLSVYWYQQSLDQGLQFLIQYYNGEERAKGNILERFSAQQFPDLHSELNLSSLELGDSALYFCASSVVAAATDTQYFGPGTRLTVL.

This clone was seen a handful of times. This rearrangement joins TRBV4-3 to TRBJ1-5; weak D call: TRBD1 (5 bases). V dropped 4 bases and J dropped 1 base, with 11 bases sitting between them. Germline-derived CDR1 and CDR2 are LGHNA and YSLEER. CDR3 size: 15 residues. CDR3 nucleotides: TGCGCCAGCAGCCCTTACCAGGGAAGCAATCAGCCCCAGCATTTT. This codes for CASSPYQGSNQPQHF.